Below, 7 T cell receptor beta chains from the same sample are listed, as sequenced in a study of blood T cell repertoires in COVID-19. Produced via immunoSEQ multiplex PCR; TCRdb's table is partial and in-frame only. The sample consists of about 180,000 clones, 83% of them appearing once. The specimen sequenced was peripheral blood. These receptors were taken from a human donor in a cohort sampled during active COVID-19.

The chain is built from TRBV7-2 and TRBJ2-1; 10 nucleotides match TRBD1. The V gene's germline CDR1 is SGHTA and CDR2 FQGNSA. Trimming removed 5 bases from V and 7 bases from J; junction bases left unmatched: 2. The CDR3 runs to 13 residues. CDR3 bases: TGTGCCAGCAGCCGGACAGGGGGAAATGAGCAGTTCTTC. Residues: CASSRTGGNEQFF.

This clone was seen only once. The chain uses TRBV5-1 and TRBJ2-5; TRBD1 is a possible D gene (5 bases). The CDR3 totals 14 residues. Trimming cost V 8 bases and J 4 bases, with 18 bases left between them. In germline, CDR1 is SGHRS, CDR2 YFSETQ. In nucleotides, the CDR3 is TGCGCCAGAAGCCCCAGGGAATTGCGAGAGACCCAGTACTTC. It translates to CARSPRELRETQYF.

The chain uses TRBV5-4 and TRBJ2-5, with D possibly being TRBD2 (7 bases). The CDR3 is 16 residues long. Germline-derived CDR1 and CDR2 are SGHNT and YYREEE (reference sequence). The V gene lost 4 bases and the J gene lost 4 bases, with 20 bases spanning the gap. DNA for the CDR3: TGTGCCAGCAGCCCCGGGGGGCGGGGTACTCTAGAGACCCAGTACTTC. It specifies CASSPGGRGTLETQYF. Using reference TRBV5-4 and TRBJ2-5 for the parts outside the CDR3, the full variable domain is ETGVTQSPTHLIKTRGQQVTLRCSSQSGHNTVSWYQQALGQGPQFIFQYYREEENGRGNFPPRFSGLQFPNYSSELNVNALELDDSALYLCASSPGGRGTLETQYFGPGTRLLVL.

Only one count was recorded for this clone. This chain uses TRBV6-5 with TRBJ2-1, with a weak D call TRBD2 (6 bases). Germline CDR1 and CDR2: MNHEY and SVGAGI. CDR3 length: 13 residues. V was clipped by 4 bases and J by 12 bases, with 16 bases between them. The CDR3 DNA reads TGTGCCAGCAGTTCCCCGGGGTGGGGAGGGCAGTTCTTC. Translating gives CASSSPGWGGQFF.

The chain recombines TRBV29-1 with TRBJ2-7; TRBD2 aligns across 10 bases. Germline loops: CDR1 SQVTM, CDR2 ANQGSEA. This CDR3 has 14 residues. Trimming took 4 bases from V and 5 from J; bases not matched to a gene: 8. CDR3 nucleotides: TGCAGCGTTGGGCTAGCGGGAGTTCGTGACGAGCAGTACTTC. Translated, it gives CSVGLAGVRDEQYF.

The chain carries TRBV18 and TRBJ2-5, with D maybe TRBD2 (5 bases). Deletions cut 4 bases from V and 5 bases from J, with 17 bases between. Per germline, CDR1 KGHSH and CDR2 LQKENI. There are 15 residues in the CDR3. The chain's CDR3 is CASSLTDGEAETQYF. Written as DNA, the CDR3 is TGTGCCAGCTCACTTACCGACGGGGAAGCGGAGACCCAGTACTTC. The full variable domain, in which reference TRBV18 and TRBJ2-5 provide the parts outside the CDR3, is NAGVMQNPRHLVRRRGQEARLRCSPMKGHSHVYWYRQLPEEGLKFMVYLQKENIIDESGMPKERFSAEFPKEGPSILRIQQVVRGDSAAYFCASSLTDGEAETQYFGPGTRLLVL.

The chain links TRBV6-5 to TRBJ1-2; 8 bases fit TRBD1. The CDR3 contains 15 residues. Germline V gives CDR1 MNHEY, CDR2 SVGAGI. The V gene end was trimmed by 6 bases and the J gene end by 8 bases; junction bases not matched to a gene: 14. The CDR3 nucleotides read TGTGCCAGCAGCGACGGGACAGGCCTCCTGAAGGGCTACACCTTC. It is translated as CASSDGTGLLKGYTF.